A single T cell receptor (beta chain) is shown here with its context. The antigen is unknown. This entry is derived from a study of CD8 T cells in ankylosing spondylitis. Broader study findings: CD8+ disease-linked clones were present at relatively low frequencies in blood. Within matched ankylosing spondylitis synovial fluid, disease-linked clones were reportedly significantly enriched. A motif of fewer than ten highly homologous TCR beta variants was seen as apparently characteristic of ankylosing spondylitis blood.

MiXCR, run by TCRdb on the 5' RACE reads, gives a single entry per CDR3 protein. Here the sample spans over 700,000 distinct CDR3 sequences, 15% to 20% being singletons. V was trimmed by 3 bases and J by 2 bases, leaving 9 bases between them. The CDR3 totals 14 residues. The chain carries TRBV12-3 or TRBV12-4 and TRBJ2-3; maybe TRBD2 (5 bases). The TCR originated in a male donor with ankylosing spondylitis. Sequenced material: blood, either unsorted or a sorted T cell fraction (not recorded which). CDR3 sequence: CASSLEADTDTQYF. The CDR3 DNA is TGTGCCAGCAGTTTGGAGGCAGACACAGATACGCAGTATTTT.